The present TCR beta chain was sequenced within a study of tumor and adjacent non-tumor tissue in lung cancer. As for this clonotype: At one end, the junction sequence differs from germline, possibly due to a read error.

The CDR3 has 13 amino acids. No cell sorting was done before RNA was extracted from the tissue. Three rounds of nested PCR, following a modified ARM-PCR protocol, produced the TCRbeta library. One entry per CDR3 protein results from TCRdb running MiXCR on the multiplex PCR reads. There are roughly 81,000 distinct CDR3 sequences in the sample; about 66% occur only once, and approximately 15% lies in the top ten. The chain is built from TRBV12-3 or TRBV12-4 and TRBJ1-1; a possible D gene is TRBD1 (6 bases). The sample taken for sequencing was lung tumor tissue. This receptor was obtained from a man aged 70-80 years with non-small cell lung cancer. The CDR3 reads CASVRQVDTEAFF. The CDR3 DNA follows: TGCGCCAGCGTGAGACAGGTTGACACTGAAGCTTTCTTT.